A selection of T cell receptor beta chains follows, all from one sample in a study of Ad26.COV2.S vaccination and SARS-CoV-2 variants. The data were produced by immunoSEQ multiplex PCR, yet TCRdb's version contains in-frame clones alone and is incomplete. This table has roughly 250,000 clones, around nine tenths appearing once. The sequences come from peripheral blood, collected in a trial of Ad26.COV2.S vaccine versus placebo. The receptors come from a person between 18 and 65 years old who received the Ad26.COV2.S COVID-19 vaccine or a placebo. The CDR3 runs from the conserved cysteine through the conserved F or W. A D gene is named only where the DNA matches it firmly. Part of the rows lack a size; the others show once, few, many or a class for expanded clones.

J gene | clone size | D gene | V gene | CDR3 protein | CDR3 DNA
TRBJ2-4 | - | TRBD1 | TRBV18 | CASSATGVQYF | TGTGCCAGCTCGGCGACAGGGGTACAGTACTTC
TRBJ1-1 | - | - | TRBV5-1 | CASSSRGVMNTEAFF | TGCGCCAGCAGCAGCAGGGGTGTCATGAACACTGAAGCTTTCTTT
TRBJ2-7 | - | - | TRBV11-2 | CASSLGVRMGYEQYF | TGTGCCAGCAGCTTAGGAGTCCGGATGGGCTACGAGCAGTACTTC
TRBJ1-1 | - | - | TRBV24-1 | CPGGEGTEAFF | TGTCCGGGGGGGGAGGGCACTGAAGCTTTCTTT
TRBJ2-3 | - | - | TRBV19 | CASRKGSGPGGTDTQYF | TGTGCCAGTAGGAAAGGTTCGGGACCAGGGGGCACAGATACGCAGTATTTT
TRBJ2-2 | - | TRBD1 | TRBV6-2/TRBV6-3 | CASSMQGAAGELFF | TGTGCCAGCAGTATGCAGGGGGCCGCCGGGGAGCTGTTTTTT
TRBJ1-1 | once | - | TRBV4-1 | CASSQGYRVRTENTEAFF | TGCGCCAGCAGCCAAGGTTATCGTGTTCGGACAGAAAACACTGAAGCTTTCTTT
TRBJ2-1 | - | - | TRBV2 | CASSGGAGLYNEQFF | TGTGCCAGCAGTGGTGGGGCAGGACTTTACAATGAGCAGTTCTTC
TRBJ2-5 | - | TRBD2 | TRBV6-6 | CASSLAGGRETQYF | TGTGCCAGCAGTTTAGCGGGGGGAAGGGAGACCCAGTACTTC
TRBJ2-1 | - | TRBD2 | TRBV7-3 | CASSLLAGDFYNEQFF | TGTGCCAGCAGCCTCTTAGCGGGAGATTTCTACAATGAGCAGTTCTTC
TRBJ2-3 | - | - | TRBV9 | CASSPYPSGVSTDTQYF | TGTGCCAGCAGCCCCTACCCATCGGGAGTGTCCACAGATACGCAGTATTTT
TRBJ1-5 | - | - | TRBV23-1 | CASSQSKRGVISNQPQHF | TGCGCCAGCAGTCAATCTAAGAGGGGTGTTATCAGCAATCAGCCCCAGCATTTT
TRBJ2-5 | - | - | TRBV18 | CASSPGLGRRETQYF | TGTGCCAGCTCACCGGGATTGGGTCGGCGAGAGACCCAGTACTTC
TRBJ1-3 | - | TRBD1 | TRBV5-6 | CASSSYRGRGNTIYF | TGTGCCAGCAGCTCCTACAGGGGGCGTGGAAACACCATATATTTT
TRBJ1-1 | once | - | TRBV5-1 | CASSLTGVAEAFF | TGCGCCAGCAGCTTGACAGGAGTCGCTGAAGCTTTCTTT
TRBJ2-1 | - | - | TRBV2 | CASRARSYNEQFF | TGTGCCAGCAGAGCCCGATCCTACAATGAGCAGTTCTTC
TRBJ2-5 | - | - | TRBV6-1 | CASSEPGINQETQYF | TGTGCCAGCAGTGAACCGGGGATAAATCAAGAGACCCAGTACTTC
TRBJ2-3 | - | - | TRBV7-9 | CASSPDGRSSDTQYF | TGTGCCAGCAGCCCCGACGGGCGGAGCTCAGATACGCAGTATTTT
TRBJ2-5 | - | TRBD2 | TRBV7-3 | CASSLTTSGGETQYF | TGTGCCAGCAGCTTAACGACTAGCGGGGGAGAGACCCAGTACTTC
TRBJ2-5 | - | - | TRBV21-1 | CASSNLRDRGQETQYF | TGTGCTAGCAGCAACCTGCGGGACAGGGGCCAAGAGACCCAGTACTTC
TRBJ2-2 | once | TRBD2 | TRBV7-2 | CASSLRGRGSTGELFF | TGTGCCAGCAGCCTTCGCGGGAGGGGCTCCACCGGGGAGCTGTTTTTT
TRBJ1-1 | - | TRBD1 | TRBV7-8 | CASSPRTGVNTEAFF | TGTGCCAGCAGCCCCCGGACAGGGGTGAACACTGAAGCTTTCTTT
TRBJ2-3 | - | TRBD1 | TRBV19 | CASSRDRKRFISDTQYF | TGTGCCAGTAGTAGGGACAGAAAGAGGTTTATTTCAGATACGCAGTATTTT
TRBJ2-1 | - | - | TRBV11-2 | CASSQRRGGNEQFF | TGTGCCAGCAGCCAGAGGAGGGGCGGGAATGAGCAGTTCTTC
TRBJ1-2 | - | - | TRBV5-4 | CASSLQGSNYGYTF | TGTGCCAGCAGCTTGCAGGGATCCAACTATGGCTACACCTTC
TRBJ2-3 | once | - | TRBV4-3 | CASSQGSRARGGTDTQYF | TGCGCCAGCAGCCAAGGTTCCCGGGCCCGCGGCGGGACAGATACGCAGTATTTT
TRBJ1-1 | once | - | TRBV5-1 | CASSTGDIGGEAFF | TGCGCCAGTTCGACGGGGGACATAGGGGGAGAAGCTTTCTTT
TRBJ2-3 | - | - | TRBV6-4 | CASSDSWTLSTDTQYF | TGTGCCAGCAGTGACTCATGGACGCTCAGCACAGATACGCAGTATTTT
TRBJ2-4 | - | TRBD1 | TRBV19 | CASSLQQGSIQYF | TGTGCCAGTAGCCTCCAACAGGGGTCCATTCAGTACTTC
TRBJ2-1 | - | - | TRBV27 | CASSLPGNEQFF | TGTGCCAGCAGTCTTCCGGGAAATGAGCAGTTCTTC
TRBJ1-5 | - | - | TRBV4-2 | CASSQEMRVYQPQHF | TGTGCCAGCAGCCAAGAAATGAGGGTATATCAGCCCCAGCATTTT
TRBJ2-3 | - | TRBD2 | TRBV6-5 | CASSYGTSARDTQYF | TGTGCCAGCAGTTACGGGACTAGCGCTAGAGATACGCAGTATTTT
TRBJ2-3 | - | TRBD2 | TRBV24-1 | CATGRAGGPEDTQYF | TGTGCCACCGGTAGGGCGGGAGGGCCGGAAGATACGCAGTATTTT
TRBJ2-1 | - | TRBD1 | TRBV5-1 | CASSHSGTGGNEQFF | TGCGCCAGCAGCCATTCCGGGACAGGGGGAAATGAGCAGTTCTTC
TRBJ2-3 | - | - | TRBV6-1 | CASSEAPDTQYF | TGTGCCAGCAGTGAAGCGCCAGATACGCAGTATTTT
TRBJ1-1 | once | - | TRBV29-1 | CSVGVNTEAFF | TGCAGCGTTGGCGTGAACACTGAAGCTTTCTTT
TRBJ1-3 | few | - | TRBV4-1 | CASSQVSASGNTIYF | TGCGCCAGCAGCCAAGTATCAGCTTCTGGAAACACCATATATTTT
TRBJ2-3 | - | - | TRBV9 | CASSVGPRFTDTQYF | TGTGCCAGCAGCGTAGGCCCCCGTTTTACAGATACGCAGTATTTT
TRBJ2-3 | - | - | TRBV9 | CASSVAGTLTDTQYF | TGTGCCAGCAGCGTAGCCGGGACCCTCACAGATACGCAGTATTTT
TRBJ2-2 | - | - | TRBV4-3 | CASSQGTARNTGELFF | TGCGCCAGCAGCCAAGGGACAGCCCGGAACACCGGGGAGCTGTTTTTT
TRBJ1-1 | - | - | TRBV30 | CAWSVTGRNTEAFF | TGTGCCTGGAGTGTAACAGGGAGGAACACTGAAGCTTTCTTT
TRBJ1-4 | - | TRBD1 | TRBV7-2 | CASSPEGQGAGGTNEKLFF | TGTGCCAGCAGCCCTGAGGGACAGGGGGCCGGTGGAACTAATGAAAAACTGTTTTTT
TRBJ2-7 | - | - | TRBV6-5 | CASTSYSYEQYF | TGTGCCAGCACGTCCTACAGCTACGAGCAGTACTTC
TRBJ1-1 | - | - | TRBV5-1 | CASSPGTDDIEAFF | TGCGCCAGCAGCCCCGGGACCGACGATATTGAAGCTTTCTTT
TRBJ2-3 | - | TRBD2 | TRBV19 | CASSRLAGVADTQYF | TGTGCCAGTAGCCGTCTAGCGGGGGTCGCAGATACGCAGTATTTT
TRBJ1-6 | - | TRBD1 | TRBV6-2/TRBV6-3 | CASSLMDRGNSPLHF | TGTGCCAGCAGTTTGATGGACAGGGGGAATTCACCCCTCCACTTT
TRBJ2-1 | few | TRBD2 | TRBV27 | CASSLASGNYEQFF | TGTGCCAGCAGTTTAGCTAGCGGGAATTATGAGCAGTTCTTC
TRBJ2-1 | few | - | TRBV20-1 | CSALSNEQFF | TGCAGTGCCCTATCCAATGAGCAGTTCTTC
TRBJ2-1 | - | - | TRBV4-3 | CASSQAVVVGNEQFF | TGCGCCAGCAGCCAAGCGGTGGTAGTGGGTAATGAGCAGTTCTTC
TRBJ2-3 | - | TRBD2 | TRBV4-2 | CASSQDLPSGAEDTQYF | TGTGCCAGCAGCCAAGATCTACCCAGCGGGGCTGAAGATACGCAGTATTTT
TRBJ2-2 | - | - | TRBV18 | CASSPLAANTGELFF | TGTGCCAGCTCACCACTGGCGGCGAACACCGGGGAGCTGTTTTTT